This T cell receptor (beta chain) was sequenced in a study of PD-L1 blockade in urothelial cancer. Study summary: Analysis of blood occurred 3 weeks (second dose) and 6 weeks after treatment start.

Sample time point: pretreatment peripheral blood. The method was immunoSEQ multiplex PCR; TCRdb's version includes in-frame clones alone and lacks a portion of them. The data show fewer than 50,000 clones, more than 65% seen once. The sequenced sample was PBMCs, obtained around atezolizumab (anti-PD-L1) treatment. This sequence was found in a man in his sixties or seventies with urothelial cancer.

The CDR3: CASSLQGESTGELFF. The CDR3 nucleotides read TGCGCCAGCAGCCTACAGGGGGAAAGCACCGGGGAGCTGTTTTTT. This chain joins TRBV5-1 and TRBJ2-2; the match to TRBD1 covers 8 bases. CDR1 is SGHRS and CDR2 is YFSETQ in the germline V gene. J lost 4 bases, V lost 4 bases, and 6 bases had no gene match. The CDR3 extends over 15 amino acids.